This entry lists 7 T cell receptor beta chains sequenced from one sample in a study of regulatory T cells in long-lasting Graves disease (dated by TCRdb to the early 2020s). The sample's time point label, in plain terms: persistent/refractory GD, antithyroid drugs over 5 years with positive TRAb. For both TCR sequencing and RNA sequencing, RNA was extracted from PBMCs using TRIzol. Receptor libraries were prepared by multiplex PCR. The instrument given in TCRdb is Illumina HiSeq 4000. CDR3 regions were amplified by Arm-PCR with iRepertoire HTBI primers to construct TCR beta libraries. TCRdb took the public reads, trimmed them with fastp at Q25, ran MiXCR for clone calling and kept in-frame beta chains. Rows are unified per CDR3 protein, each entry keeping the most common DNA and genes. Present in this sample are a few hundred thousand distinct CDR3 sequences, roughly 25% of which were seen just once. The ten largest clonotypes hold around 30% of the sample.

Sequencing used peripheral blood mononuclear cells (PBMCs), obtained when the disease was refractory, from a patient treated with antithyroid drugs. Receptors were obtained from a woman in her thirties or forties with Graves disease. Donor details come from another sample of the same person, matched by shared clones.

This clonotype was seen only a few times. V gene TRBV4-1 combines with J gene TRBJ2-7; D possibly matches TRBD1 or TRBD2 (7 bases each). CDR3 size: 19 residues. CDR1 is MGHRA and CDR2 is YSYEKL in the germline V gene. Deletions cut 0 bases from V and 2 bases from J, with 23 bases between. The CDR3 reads CASSQERPSQRDRAYEQYF. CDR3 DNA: TGCGCCAGCAGCCAAGAGCGGCCCTCCCAGCGGGACAGAGCCTACGAGCAGTACTTC.

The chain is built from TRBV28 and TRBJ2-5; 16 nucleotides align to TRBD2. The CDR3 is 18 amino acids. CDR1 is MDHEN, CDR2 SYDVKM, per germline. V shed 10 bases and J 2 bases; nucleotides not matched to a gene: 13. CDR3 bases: TGTGCCATCTCCCTTGGGACTAGCGGGAGGGCGGCGCAAGAGACCCAGTACTTC. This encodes CAISLGTSGRAAQETQYF.

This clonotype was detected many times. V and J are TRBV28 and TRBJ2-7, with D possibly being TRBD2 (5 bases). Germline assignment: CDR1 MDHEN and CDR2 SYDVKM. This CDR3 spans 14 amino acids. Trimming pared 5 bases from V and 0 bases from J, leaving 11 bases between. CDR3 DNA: TGTGCCAGCAGTGTGGCTAGCATCTCCTACGAGCAGTACTTC. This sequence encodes CASSVASISYEQYF.

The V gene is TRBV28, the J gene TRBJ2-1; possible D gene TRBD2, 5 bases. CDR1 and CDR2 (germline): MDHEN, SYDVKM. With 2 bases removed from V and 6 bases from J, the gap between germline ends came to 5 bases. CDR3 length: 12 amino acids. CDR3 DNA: TGTGCCAGCAGTTTAGGGAGCAATGAGCAGTTCTTC. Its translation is CASSLGSNEQFF.

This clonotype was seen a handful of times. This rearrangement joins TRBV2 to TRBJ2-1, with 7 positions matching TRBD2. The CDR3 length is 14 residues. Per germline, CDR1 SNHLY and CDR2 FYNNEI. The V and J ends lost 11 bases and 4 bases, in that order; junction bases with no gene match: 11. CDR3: CAGGEGWTYNEQFF. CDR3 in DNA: TGTGCCGGGGGGGAGGGCTGGACATACAATGAGCAGTTCTTC. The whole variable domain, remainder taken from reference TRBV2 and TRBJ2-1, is EPEVTQTPSHQVTQMGQEVILRCVPISNHLYFYWYRQILGQKVEFLVSFYNNEISEKSEIFDDQFSVERPDGSNFTLKIRSTKLEDSAMYFCAGGEGWTYNEQFFGPGTRLTVL.

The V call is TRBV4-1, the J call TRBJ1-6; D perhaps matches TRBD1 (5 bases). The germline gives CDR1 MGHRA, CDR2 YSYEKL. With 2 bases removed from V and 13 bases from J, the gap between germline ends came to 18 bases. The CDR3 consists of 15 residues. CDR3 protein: CASSQTRRGKVPLHF. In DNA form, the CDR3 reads TGCGCCAGCAGCCAAACCCGTCGGGGGAAAGTGCCCCTCCACTTT.

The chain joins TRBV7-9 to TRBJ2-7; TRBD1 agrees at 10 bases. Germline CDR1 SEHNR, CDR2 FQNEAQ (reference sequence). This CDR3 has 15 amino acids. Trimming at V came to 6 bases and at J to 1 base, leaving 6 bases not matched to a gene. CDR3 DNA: TGTGCCAGCAGTTTAATGGGACAGGGGTCCTACGAGCAGTACTTC. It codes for CASSLMGQGSYEQYF.